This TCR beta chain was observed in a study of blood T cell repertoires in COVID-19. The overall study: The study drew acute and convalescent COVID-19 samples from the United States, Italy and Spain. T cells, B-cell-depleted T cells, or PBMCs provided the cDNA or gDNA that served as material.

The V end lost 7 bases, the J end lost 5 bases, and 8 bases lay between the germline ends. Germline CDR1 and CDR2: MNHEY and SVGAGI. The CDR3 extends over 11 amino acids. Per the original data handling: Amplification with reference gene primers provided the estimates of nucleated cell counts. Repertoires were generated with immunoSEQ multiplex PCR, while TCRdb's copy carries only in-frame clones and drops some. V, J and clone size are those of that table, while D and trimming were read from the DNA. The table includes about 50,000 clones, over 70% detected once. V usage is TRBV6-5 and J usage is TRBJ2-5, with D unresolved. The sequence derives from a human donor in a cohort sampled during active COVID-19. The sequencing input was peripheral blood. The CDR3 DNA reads TGTGCCAGCATGAGGCGGGAGACCCAGTACTTC. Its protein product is CASMRRETQYF.